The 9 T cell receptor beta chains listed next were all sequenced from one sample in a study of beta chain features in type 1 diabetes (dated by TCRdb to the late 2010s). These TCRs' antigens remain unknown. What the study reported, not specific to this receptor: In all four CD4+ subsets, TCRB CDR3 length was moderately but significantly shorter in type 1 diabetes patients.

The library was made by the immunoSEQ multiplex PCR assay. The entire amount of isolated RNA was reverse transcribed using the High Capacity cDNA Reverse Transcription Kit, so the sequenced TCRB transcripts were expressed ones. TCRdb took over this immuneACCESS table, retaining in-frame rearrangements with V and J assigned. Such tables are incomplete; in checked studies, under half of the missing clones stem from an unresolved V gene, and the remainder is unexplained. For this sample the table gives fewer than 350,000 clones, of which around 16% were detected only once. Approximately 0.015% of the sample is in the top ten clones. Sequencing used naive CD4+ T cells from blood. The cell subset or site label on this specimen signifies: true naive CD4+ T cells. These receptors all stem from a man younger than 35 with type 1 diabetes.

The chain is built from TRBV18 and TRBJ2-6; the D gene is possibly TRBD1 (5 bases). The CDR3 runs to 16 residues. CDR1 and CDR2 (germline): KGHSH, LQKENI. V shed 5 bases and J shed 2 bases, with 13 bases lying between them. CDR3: CASSLQGEAGANVLTF. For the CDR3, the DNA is TGTGCCAGCTCATTACAAGGGGAAGCTGGGGCCAACGTCCTGACTTTC.

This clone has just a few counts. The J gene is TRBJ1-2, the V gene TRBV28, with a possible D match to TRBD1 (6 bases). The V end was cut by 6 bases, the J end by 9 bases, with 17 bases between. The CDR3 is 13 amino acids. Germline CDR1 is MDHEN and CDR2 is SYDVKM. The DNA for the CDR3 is TGTGCCAGCAGCAGACAGGCCCACCTTCGCTACACCTTC. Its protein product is CASSRQAHLRYTF.

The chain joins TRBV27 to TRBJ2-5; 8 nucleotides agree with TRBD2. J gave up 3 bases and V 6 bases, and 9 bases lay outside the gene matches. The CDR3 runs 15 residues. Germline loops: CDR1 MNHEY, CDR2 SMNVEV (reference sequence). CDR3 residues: CASSPRLAREETQYF. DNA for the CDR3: TGTGCCAGCAGCCCGAGACTAGCGCGTGAAGAGACCCAGTACTTC.

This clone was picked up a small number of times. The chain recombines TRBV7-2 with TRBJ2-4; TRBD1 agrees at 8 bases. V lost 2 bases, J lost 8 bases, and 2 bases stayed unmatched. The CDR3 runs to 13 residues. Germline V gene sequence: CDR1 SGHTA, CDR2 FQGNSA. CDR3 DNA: TGTGCCAGCAGCTTACAGGGGGCGGACATTCAGTACTTC. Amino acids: CASSLQGADIQYF.

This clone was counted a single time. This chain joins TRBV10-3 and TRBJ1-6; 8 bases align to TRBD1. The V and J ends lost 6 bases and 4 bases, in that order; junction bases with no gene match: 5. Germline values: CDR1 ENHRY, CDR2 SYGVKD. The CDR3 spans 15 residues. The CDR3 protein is CAIRGQEDYNSPLHF. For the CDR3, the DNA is TGTGCCATCAGGGGACAGGAAGATTATAATTCACCCCTCCACTTT.

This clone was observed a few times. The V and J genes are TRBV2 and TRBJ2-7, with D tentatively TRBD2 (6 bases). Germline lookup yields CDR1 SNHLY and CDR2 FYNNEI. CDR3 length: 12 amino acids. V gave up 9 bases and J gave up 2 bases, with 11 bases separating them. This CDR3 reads CASVAETYEQYF. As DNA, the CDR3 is TGTGCCAGTGTAGCGGAGACCTACGAGCAGTACTTC.

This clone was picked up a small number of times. The CDR3 reads CASSPVSTSSYNEQFF. DNA of the CDR3: TGTGCCAGCAGCCCAGTATCCACTAGCTCCTACAATGAGCAGTTCTTC. The chain carries TRBV5-4 and TRBJ2-1; the D gene is possibly TRBD2 (5 bases). Germline loops: CDR1 SGHNT, CDR2 YYREEE (reference sequence). The V and J ends lost 4 bases and 0 bases respectively, with 14 bases between them. The CDR3 contains 16 residues.

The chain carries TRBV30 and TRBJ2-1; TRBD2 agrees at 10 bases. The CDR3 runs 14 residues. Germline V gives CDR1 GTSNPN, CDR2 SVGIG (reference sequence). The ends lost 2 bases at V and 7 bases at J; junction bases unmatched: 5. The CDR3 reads CAWSPSGRRNEQFF. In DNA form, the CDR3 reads TGTGCCTGGAGTCCTAGCGGGAGAAGAAATGAGCAGTTCTTC.

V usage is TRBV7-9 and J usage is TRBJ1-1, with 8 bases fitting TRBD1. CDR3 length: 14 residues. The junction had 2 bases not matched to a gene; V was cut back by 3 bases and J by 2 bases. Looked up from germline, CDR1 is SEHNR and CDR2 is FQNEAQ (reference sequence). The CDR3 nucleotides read TGTGCCAGCAGCTTTGGGACAGGCAACACTGAAGCTTTCTTT. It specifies CASSFGTGNTEAFF.